Each of the 14 T cell receptor beta chains below was sequenced from the same sample in a study of T-cell memory formation after mild COVID-19. TCRdb reanalysed the 5' RACE reads using MiXCR and keeps one entry per CDR3 protein. The table records about 350,000 distinct CDR3 sequences, 20% to 25% of them present only once. The sequenced material came from PBMCs or a T cell subset sorted from them (not recorded which). These receptors came from a young man who had mild COVID-19 (a few samples of this study predate the infection). Cell type and time point are not known.

The sample holds a few counts of this clonotype. This sequence joins TRBV7-9 and TRBJ2-2; D is uncertain. V dropped 11 bases and J dropped 0 bases, with 16 bases sitting between them. The CDR3 covers 15 residues. Germline V gene data show CDR1 as SEHNR and CDR2 as FQNEAQ (reference sequence). This chain's CDR3 is CAGRREKTNTGELFF. The CDR3 DNA reads TGTGCCGGCCGCCGCGAGAAGACGAACACCGGGGAGCTGTTTTTT. The variable domain in full, completed from reference TRBV7-9 and TRBJ2-2, reads DTGVSQNPRHKITKRGQNVTFRCDPISEHNRLYWYRQTLGQGPEFLTYFQNEAQLEKSRLLSDRFSAERPKGSFSTLEIQRTEQGDSAMYLCAGRREKTNTGELFFGEGSRLTVL.

The chain has TRBV18 and TRBJ1-5; 9 nucleotides match TRBD1. J gave up 0 bases and V 4 bases, and 4 bases lay outside the gene matches. The CDR3 sequence is 16 residues long. Germline V CDR1 and CDR2: KGHSH, LQKENI. CDR3 sequence (DNA): TGTGCCAGCTCACTAGGGACAGGGAATAGCAATCAGCCCCAGCATTTT. Translation gives CASSLGTGNSNQPQHF.

The gene calls are TRBV9 and TRBJ2-1, with 7 bases matching TRBD2. This CDR3 spans 15 amino acids. Germline V lookup: CDR1 SGDLS, CDR2 YYNGEE. V gave up 4 bases and J gave up 2 bases; unmatched junction bases: 6. The CDR3 region is CASSPPSGTYNEQFF. The CDR3 bases are TGTGCCAGCAGCCCACCTAGCGGAACCTACAATGAGCAGTTCTTC.

This chain links TRBV4-2 with TRBJ2-7; possibly TRBD2 for D (5 bases). V lost 0 bases, J lost 7 bases, and 10 bases lay in between. This CDR3 is 13 amino acids long. Germline V gives CDR1 LGHNA, CDR2 YNFKEQ. The CDR3 DNA sequence: TGTGCCAGCAGCCAAGATTCCCCGGGGGAGCAGTACTTC. Its protein is CASSQDSPGEQYF.

The chain is built from TRBV7-9 and TRBJ2-2; possibly TRBD2 for D (7 bases). The CDR3 consists of 15 residues. V was trimmed by 5 bases and J by 7 bases, leaving 17 bases between them. Germline V CDR1 and CDR2: SEHNR, FQNEAQ (reference sequence). As DNA, the CDR3 is TGTGCCAGCAGCCCGAGGGGGGGCCGGGACGGGGAGCTGTTTTTT. This codes for CASSPRGGRDGELFF.

This clonotype has just a few counts. CDR3 protein: CASSVDGTGSTDTQYF. CDR3 bases: TGTGCCAGCAGCGTAGATGGGACAGGATCAACAGATACGCAGTATTTT. This rearrangement joins TRBV9 to TRBJ2-3; 8 nucleotides agree with TRBD1. Germline lookup yields CDR1 SGDLS and CDR2 YYNGEE. Germline trimming cut 0 bases from V and 3 bases from J; bases unmatched to any gene: 6. The CDR3 sequence is 16 residues long.

The CDR3, as DNA: TGCAGCGCAACTAGCGGGGGGCCCAATGAGCAGTTCTTC. This sequence encodes CSATSGGPNEQFF. This rearrangement joins TRBV29-1 to TRBJ2-1; 12 positions match TRBD2. V lost 7 bases to trimming and J lost 6 bases; unmatched junction nucleotides: 4. This CDR3 spans 13 amino acids. Germline values: CDR1 SQVTM, CDR2 ANQGSEA.

This clonotype was detected once. Mismatch with germline at one junction end may stem from a read error. This chain connects TRBV14 to TRBJ1-1; D remains ambiguous. The CDR3 contains 13 residues. CDR1 is SGHDN and CDR2 is FVKESK in the germline V gene. The CDR3 sequence is CDSNRDPSLGAFF. The CDR3 bases are TGTGACAGCAACCGAGACCCCTCCCTTGGAGCTTTCTTT.

CDR3 nucleotides: TGTGCCAGCAGCTCCAACCCCGGGACAGGGGATGCCGGGGAGCTGTTTTTT. Translated, it gives CASSSNPGTGDAGELFF. The chain combines TRBV7-3 with TRBJ2-2, with 10 bases matching TRBD1. The CDR3 loop spans 17 amino acids. From germline, CDR1 is SGHTA and CDR2 FQGTGA. V lost 4 bases, J lost 6 bases, and 11 bases stayed unmatched.

Many counts were recorded for this clonotype. V usage is TRBV12-3 or TRBV12-4 and J usage is TRBJ1-5, with D unresolved. This CDR3 is built from 15 residues. V was trimmed by 2 bases and J by 2 bases, leaving 10 bases between them. Here the CDR3 DNA reads TGTGCCAGCAGTTTATCTGGGGTTGGCAATCAGCCCCAGCATTTT. Amino acids: CASSLSGVGNQPQHF.

This clonotype was seen a few times. The rearrangement links TRBV29-1 to TRBJ2-2, with no clear D. Germline assignment: CDR1 SQVTM and CDR2 ANQGSEA. The V end lost 3 bases, the J end lost 2 bases, and 4 bases lay between the germline ends. The CDR3 loop spans 12 amino acids. CDR3 protein: CSVDSNTGELFF. DNA for the CDR3: TGCAGCGTTGACAGTAACACCGGGGAGCTGTTTTTT.

This clonotype was observed a handful of times. The rearrangement uses TRBV4-2 and TRBJ1-4; unclear D gene. Germline V CDR1 and CDR2: LGHNA, YNFKEQ. This CDR3 has 13 amino acids. Trimming removed 1 base from V and 8 bases from J, with 8 bases in between. The CDR3 is CASSQAALEKLFF. In DNA form, the CDR3 reads TGTGCCAGCAGCCAAGCCGCCCTCGAAAAACTGTTTTTT.

The chain is built from TRBV7-9 and TRBJ2-1; D may be TRBD1 or TRBD2 (6 bases each). V was cut by 2 bases and J by 2 bases, with 10 bases left in between. Germline CDR1 is SEHNR and CDR2 is FQNEAQ (reference sequence). The CDR3 runs 15 residues. CDR3 nucleotide sequence: TGTGCCAGCAGCTTACGGGGGCAAGCCTACAATGAGCAGTTCTTC. The encoded protein is CASSLRGQAYNEQFF.

This clonotype was recorded at least ten times. DNA of the CDR3: TGCGCCAGCAGCTTGGGGCCAGACTATGGCTACACCTTC. Translated, it gives CASSLGPDYGYTF. V gene TRBV5-1 combines with J gene TRBJ1-2, with D unresolved. The V end was cut by 0 bases, the J end by 3 bases, with 6 bases between. Germline assignment: CDR1 SGHRS and CDR2 YFSETQ. The CDR3 is made up of 13 amino acids. Full variable domain (remainder filled in from reference TRBV5-1 and TRBJ1-2): KAGVTQTPRYLIKTRGQQVTLSCSPISGHRSVSWYQQTPGQGLQFLFEYFSETQRNKGNFPGRFSGRQFSNSRSEMNVSTLELGDSALYLCASSLGPDYGYTFGSGTRLTVV.